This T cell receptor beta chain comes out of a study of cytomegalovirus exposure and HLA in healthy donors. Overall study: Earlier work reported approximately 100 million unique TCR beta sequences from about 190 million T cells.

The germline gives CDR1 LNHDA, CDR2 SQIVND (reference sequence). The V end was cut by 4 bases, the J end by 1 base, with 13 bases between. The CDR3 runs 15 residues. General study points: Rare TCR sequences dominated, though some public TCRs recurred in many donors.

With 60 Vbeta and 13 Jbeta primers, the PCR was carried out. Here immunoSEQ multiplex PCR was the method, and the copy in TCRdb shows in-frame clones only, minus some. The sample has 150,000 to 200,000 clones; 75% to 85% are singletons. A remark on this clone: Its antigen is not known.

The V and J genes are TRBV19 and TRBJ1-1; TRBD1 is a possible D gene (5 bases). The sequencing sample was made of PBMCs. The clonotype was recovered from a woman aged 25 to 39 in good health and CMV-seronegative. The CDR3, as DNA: TGTGCCAGTAGTACTTCAGGGTGGAGGAACACTGAAGCTTTCTTT. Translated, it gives CASSTSGWRNTEAFF. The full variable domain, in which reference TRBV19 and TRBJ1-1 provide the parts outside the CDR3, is DGGITQSPKYLFRKEGQNVTLSCEQNLNHDAMYWYRQDPGQGLRLIYYSQIVNDFQKGDIAEGYSVSREKKESFPLTVTSAQKNPTAFYLCASSTSGWRNTEAFFGQGTRLTVV.